Sequencing of this T cell receptor (beta chain) was carried out in a study of T cells after yellow fever vaccination. Across the whole study: Libraries from low-cell-number fractions were prepared with the SMART-Seq v4 Ultra Low Input RNA kit. General study findings and limits: Post-booster repertoires contained most primary-vaccination clones again (around 96% CD4, 88% CD8). By day 5 rather than day 15, the secondary response had peaked, though it was weaker.

Via MiXCR, TCRdb re-called the 5' RACE reads, giving one row per CDR3 protein. The table shows over 120,000 distinct CDR3 sequences, with around 6.3% occurring only once. This CDR3 comprises 14 residues. The V gene end was trimmed by 6 bases and the J gene end by 3 bases; junction bases not matched to a gene: 6. Germline CDR1 reads ENHRY; CDR2 reads SYGVKD. This clonotype was picked up many times. Its antigen is as yet unknown. This specimen was CD4+ T cells sorted from PBMCs, taken 10 days after the yellow fever booster vaccination. The clonotype comes from a man aged 25 to 40 who received the YFV17D yellow fever vaccine. V gene TRBV10-3 combines with J gene TRBJ2-3; 7 bases agree with TRBD1. CDR3 bases: TGTGCCATCAGCAACCAGGGGGTAACAGATACGCAGTATTTT. Protein: CAISNQGVTDTQYF.